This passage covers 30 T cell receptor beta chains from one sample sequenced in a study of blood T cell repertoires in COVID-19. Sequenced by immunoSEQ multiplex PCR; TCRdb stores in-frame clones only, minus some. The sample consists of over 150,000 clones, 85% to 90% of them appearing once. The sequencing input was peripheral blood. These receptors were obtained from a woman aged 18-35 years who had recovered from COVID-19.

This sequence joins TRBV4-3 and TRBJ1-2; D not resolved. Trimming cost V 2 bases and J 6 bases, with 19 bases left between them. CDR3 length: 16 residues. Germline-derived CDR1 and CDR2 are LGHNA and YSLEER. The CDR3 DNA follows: TGCGCCAGCAGCCAAAGCGCGGGGTATCGGTCAGATGGCTACACCTTC. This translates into CASSQSAGYRSDGYTF.

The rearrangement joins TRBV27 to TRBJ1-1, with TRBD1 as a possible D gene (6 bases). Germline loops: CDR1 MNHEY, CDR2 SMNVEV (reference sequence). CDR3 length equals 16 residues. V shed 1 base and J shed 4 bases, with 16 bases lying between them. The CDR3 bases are TGTGCCAGCAGTTTATTACCCGGCAGGGGCAGCACTGAAGCTTTCTTT. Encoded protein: CASSLLPGRGSTEAFF.

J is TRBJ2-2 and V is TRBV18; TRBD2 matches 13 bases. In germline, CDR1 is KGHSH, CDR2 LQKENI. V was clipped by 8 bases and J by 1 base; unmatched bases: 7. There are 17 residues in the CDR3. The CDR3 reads CASRRTSGGVNTGELFF. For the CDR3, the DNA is TGTGCCAGCCGAAGGACTAGCGGGGGAGTGAACACCGGGGAGCTGTTTTTT.

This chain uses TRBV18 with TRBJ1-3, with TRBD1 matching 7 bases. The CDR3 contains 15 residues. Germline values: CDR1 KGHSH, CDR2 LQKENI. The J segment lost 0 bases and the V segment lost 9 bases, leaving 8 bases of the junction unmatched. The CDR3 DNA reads TGTGCCAGTCGTCCCGGGACAGACTCTGGAAACACCATATATTTT. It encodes CASRPGTDSGNTIYF.

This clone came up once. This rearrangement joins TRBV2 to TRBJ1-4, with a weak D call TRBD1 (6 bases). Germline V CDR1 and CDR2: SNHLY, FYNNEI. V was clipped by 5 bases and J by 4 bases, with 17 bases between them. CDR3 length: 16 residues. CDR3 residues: CASSSLWTASNEKLFF. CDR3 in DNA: TGTGCCAGCAGTTCCCTCTGGACAGCCAGTAATGAAAAACTGTTTTTT.

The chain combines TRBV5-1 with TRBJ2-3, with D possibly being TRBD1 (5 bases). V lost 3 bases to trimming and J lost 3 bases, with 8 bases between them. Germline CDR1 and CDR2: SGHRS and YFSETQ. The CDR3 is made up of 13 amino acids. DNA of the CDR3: TGCGCCAGCAGCTCCCCAGGGACAGATACGCAGTATTTT. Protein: CASSSPGTDTQYF.

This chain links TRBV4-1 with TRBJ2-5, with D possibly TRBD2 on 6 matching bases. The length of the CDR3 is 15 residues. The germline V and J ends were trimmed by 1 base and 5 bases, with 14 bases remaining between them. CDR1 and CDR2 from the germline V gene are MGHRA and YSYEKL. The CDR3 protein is CASSQGWGGAETQYF. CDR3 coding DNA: TGCGCCAGCAGCCAAGGATGGGGCGGGGCGGAGACCCAGTACTTC.

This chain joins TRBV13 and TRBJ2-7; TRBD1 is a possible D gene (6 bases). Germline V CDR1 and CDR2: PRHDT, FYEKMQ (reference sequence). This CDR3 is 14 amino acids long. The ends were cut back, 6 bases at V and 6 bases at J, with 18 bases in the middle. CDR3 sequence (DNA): TGTGCCAGCAGGTTGTCAGGGGTCCTGAGCGAGCAGTACTTC. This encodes CASRLSGVLSEQYF.

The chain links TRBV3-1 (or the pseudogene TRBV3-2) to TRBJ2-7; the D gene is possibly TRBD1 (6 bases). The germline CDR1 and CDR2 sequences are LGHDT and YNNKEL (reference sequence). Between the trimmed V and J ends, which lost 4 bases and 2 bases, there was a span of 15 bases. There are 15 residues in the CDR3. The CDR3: CASSRYPGQPYEQYV. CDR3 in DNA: TGTGCCAGCAGCCGCTACCCTGGACAGCCCTACGAGCAGTACGTC.

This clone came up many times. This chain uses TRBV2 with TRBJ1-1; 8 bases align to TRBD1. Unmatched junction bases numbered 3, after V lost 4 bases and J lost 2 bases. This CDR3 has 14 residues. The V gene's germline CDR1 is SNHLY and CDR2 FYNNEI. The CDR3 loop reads CASSVQGANTEAFF. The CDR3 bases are TGTGCCAGCAGTGTGCAGGGGGCAAACACTGAAGCTTTCTTT.

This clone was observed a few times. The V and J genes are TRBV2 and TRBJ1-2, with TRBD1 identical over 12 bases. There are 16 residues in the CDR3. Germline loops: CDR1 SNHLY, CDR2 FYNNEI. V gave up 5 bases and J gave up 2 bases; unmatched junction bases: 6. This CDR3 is CASSPLGTGGNYGYTF. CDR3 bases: TGTGCCAGCAGTCCCCTGGGGACAGGGGGCAACTATGGCTACACCTTC.

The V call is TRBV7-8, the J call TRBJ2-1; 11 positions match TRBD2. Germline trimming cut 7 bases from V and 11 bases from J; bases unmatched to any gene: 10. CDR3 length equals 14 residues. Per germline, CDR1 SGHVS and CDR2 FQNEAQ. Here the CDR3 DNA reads TGTGCCAGCACGGTTAGCGGGAGGGACATGAAGCAGTTCTTC. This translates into CASTVSGRDMKQFF. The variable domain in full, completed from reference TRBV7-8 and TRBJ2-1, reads GAGVSQSPRYKVAKRGQDVALRCDPISGHVSLFWYQQALGQGPEFLTYFQNEAQLDKSGLPSDRFFAERPEGSVSTLKIQRTQQEDSAVYLCASTVSGRDMKQFFGPGTRLTVL.

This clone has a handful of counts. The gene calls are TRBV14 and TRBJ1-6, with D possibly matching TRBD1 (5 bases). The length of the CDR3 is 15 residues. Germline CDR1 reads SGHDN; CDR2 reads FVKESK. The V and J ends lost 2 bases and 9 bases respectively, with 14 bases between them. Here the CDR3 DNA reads TGTGCCAGCAGCCAACAGGACATAATAGCTTCACCCCTCCACTTT. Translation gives CASSQQDIIASPLHF. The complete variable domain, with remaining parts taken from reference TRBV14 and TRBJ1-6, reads EAGVTQFPSHSVIEKGQTVTLRCDPISGHDNLYWYRRVMGKEIKFLLHFVKESKQDESGMPNNRFLAERTGGTYSTLKVQPAELEDSGVYFCASSQQDIIASPLHFGNGTRLTVT.

CDR3 sequence reads: CASSYYRGRYGYTF. CDR3 DNA sequence: TGTGCCAGCAGTTACTATAGGGGTCGCTATGGCTACACCTTC. The J gene is TRBJ1-2, the V gene TRBV6-2 or TRBV6-3; D perhaps matches TRBD1 (5 bases). The CDR3 loop spans 14 amino acids. The germline gives CDR1 MNHEY, CDR2 SVGEGT. The V gene lost 1 base and the J gene lost 4 bases, with 10 bases spanning the gap.

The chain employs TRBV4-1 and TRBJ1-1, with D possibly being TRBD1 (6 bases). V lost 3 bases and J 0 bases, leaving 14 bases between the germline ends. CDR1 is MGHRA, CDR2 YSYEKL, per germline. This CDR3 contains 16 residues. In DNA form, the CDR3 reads TGCGCCAGCAGCCATTTCTCCGGGACATTGAACACTGAAGCTTTCTTT. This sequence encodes CASSHFSGTLNTEAFF.

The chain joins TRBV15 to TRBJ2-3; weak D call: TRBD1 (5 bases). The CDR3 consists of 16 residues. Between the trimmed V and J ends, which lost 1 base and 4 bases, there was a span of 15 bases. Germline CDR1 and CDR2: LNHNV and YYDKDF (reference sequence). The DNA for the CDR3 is TGTGCCACCAGCAGAGCTACCCTAGGGGCCCCAGATACGCAGTATTTT. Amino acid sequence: CATSRATLGAPDTQYF.

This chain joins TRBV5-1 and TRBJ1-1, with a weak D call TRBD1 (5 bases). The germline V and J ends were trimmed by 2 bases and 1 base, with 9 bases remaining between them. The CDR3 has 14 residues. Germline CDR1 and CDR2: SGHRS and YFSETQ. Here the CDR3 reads CASSFGRENTEAFF. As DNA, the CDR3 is TGCGCCAGCAGCTTTGGCAGGGAGAACACTGAAGCTTTCTTT.

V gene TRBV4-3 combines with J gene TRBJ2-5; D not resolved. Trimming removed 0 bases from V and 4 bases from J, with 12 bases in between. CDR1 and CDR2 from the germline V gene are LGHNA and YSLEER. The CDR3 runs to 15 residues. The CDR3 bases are TGCGCCAGCAGCCAAGATGCGCACTCTGGAGAGACCCAGTACTTC. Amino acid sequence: CASSQDAHSGETQYF.

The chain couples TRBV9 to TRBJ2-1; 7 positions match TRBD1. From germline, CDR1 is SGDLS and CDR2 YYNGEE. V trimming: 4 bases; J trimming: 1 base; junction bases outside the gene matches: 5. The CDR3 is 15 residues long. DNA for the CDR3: TGTGCCAGCAGCTTAACAGGGGATTCCTACAATGAGCAGTTCTTC. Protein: CASSLTGDSYNEQFF.

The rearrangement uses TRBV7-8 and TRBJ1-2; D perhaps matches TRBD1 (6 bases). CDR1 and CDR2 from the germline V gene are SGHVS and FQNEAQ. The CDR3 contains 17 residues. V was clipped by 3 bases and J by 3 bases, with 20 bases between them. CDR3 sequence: CASSFLGLGDTDYGYTF. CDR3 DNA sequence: TGTGCCAGCAGCTTTCTCGGGCTAGGGGACACAGACTATGGCTACACCTTC.

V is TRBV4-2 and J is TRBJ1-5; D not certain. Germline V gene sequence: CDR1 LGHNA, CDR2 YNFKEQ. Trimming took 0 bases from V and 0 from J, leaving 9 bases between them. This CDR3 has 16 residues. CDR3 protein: CASSQEFGFSNQPQHF. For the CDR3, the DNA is TGTGCCAGCAGCCAAGAATTCGGTTTTAGCAATCAGCCCCAGCATTTT.

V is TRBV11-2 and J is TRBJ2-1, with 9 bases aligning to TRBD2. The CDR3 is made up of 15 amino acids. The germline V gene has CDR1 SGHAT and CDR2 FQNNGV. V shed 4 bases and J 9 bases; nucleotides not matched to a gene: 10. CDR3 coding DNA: TGTGCCAGCAGCTCGGTAGCGGGAGCATCCGGTGAGCAGTTCTTC. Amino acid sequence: CASSSVAGASGEQFF.

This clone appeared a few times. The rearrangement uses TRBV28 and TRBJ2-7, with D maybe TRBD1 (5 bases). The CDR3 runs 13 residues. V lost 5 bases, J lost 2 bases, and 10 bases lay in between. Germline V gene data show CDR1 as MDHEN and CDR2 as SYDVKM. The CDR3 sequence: CASSPTGAYEQYV. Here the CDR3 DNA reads TGTGCCAGCAGTCCCACAGGTGCCTACGAGCAGTACGTC.

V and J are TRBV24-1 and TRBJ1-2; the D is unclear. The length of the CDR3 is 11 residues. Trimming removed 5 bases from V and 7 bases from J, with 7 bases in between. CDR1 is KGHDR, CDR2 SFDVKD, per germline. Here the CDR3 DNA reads TGTGCCACCAGTGGCCACTTTGGCTACACCTTC. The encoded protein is CATSGHFGYTF.

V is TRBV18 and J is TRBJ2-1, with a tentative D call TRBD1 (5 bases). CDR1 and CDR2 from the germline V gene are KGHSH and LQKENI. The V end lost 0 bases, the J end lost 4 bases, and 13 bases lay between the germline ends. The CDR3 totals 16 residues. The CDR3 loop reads CASSPPAGKEYNEQFF. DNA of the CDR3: TGTGCCAGCTCACCACCGGCAGGGAAGGAGTACAATGAGCAGTTCTTC. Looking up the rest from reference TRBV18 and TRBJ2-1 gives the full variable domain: NAGVMQNPRHLVRRRGQEARLRCSPMKGHSHVYWYRQLPEEGLKFMVYLQKENIIDESGMPKERFSAEFPKEGPSILRIQQVVRGDSAAYFCASSPPAGKEYNEQFFGPGTRLTVL.

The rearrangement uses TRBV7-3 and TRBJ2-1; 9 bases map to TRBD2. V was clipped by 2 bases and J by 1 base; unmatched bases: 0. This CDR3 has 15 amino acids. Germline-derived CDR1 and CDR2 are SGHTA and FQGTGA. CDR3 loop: CASSLLAGSYNEQFF. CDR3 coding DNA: TGTGCCAGCAGCTTACTAGCGGGGTCCTACAATGAGCAGTTCTTC.

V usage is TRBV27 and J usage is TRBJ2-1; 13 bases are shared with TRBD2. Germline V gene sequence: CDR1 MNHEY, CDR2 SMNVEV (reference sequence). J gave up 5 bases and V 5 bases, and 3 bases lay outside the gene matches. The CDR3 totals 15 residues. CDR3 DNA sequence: TGTGCCAGCAGTCCCGGGACTAGCGGGAACAATGAGCAGTTCTTC. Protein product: CASSPGTSGNNEQFF.

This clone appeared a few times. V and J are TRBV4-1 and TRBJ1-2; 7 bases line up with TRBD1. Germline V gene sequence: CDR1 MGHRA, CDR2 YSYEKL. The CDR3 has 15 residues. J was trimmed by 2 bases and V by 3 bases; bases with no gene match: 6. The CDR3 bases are TGCGCCAGCAGCCATTCGAGGGGACAGAACTATGGCTACACCTTC. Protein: CASSHSRGQNYGYTF.

The CDR3 coding sequence is TGTGCCAGCAGTGCTGAGCGGGGGACCTACGAGCAGTACTTC. Amino acid sequence: CASSAERGTYEQYF. The rearrangement joins TRBV2 to TRBJ2-7; 8 bases map to TRBD2. V gave up 4 bases and J gave up 2 bases; unmatched junction bases: 4. The CDR3 is 14 amino acids. The germline V gene has CDR1 SNHLY and CDR2 FYNNEI.

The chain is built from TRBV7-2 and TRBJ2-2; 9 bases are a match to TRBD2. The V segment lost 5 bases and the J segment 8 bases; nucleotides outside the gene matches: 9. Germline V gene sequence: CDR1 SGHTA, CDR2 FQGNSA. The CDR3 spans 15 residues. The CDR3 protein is CASSPSGTSSGELFF. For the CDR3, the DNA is TGTGCCAGCAGCCCTAGCGGGACCTCATCAGGGGAGCTGTTTTTT.